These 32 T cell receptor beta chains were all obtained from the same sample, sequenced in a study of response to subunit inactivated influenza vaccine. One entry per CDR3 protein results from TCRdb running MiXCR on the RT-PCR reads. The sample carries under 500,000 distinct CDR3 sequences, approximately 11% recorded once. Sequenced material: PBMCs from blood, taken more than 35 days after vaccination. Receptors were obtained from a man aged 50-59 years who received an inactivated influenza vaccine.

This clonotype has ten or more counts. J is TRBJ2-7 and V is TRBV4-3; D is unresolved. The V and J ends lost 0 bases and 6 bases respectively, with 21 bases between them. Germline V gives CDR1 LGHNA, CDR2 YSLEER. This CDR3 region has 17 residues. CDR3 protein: CASSQDLDVAIKREQYF. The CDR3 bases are TGCGCCAGCAGCCAAGATCTCGATGTAGCAATTAAACGCGAGCAGTACTTC.

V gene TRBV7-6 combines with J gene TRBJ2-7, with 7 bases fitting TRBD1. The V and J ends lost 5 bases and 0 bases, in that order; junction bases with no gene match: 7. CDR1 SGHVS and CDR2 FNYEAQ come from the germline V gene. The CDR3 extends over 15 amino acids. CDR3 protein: CASSTGQVHSYEQYF. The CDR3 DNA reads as TGTGCCAGCAGCACCGGACAGGTACACTCCTACGAGCAGTACTTC.

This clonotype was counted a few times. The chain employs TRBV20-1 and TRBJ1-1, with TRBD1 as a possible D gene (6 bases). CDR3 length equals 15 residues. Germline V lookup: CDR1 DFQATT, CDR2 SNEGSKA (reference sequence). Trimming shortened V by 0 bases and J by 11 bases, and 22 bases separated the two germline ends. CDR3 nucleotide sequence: TGCAGTGCTAGAGAGGGGTACGGAATCGGAGGGGGGGCTTTCTTT. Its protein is CSAREGYGIGGGAFF.

DNA of the CDR3: TGCGCCAGCAGCCAAGATAGTGCAGGGAGTGCCGGGGAGCTGTTTTTT. Amino acids: CASSQDSAGSAGELFF. The chain joins TRBV4-3 to TRBJ2-2; the D call may be TRBD1 or TRBD2 (5 bases each). V was trimmed by 0 bases and J by 6 bases, leaving 14 bases between them. The germline V gene has CDR1 LGHNA and CDR2 YSLEER. The CDR3 spans 16 residues.

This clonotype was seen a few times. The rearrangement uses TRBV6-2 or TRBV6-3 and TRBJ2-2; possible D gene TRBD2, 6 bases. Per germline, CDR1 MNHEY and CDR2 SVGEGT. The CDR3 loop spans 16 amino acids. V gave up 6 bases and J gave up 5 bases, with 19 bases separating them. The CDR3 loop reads CASRIAGTRRTGELFF. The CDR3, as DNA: TGTGCCAGCAGGATTGCCGGGACTCGGCGGACCGGGGAGCTGTTTTTT.

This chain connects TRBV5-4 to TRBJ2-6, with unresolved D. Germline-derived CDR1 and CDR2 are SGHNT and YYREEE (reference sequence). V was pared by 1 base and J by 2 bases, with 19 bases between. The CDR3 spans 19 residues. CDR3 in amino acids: CASSLWTSATRPGANVLTF. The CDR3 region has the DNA TGTGCCAGCAGCTTGTGGACGTCCGCCACCCGCCCTGGGGCCAACGTCCTGACTTTC.

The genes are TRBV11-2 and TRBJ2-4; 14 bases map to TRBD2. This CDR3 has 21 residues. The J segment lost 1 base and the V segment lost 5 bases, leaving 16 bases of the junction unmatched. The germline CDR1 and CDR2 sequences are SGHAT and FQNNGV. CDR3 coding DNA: TGTGCCAGCAGCATCGGACTAGCGGGAGGCCTCGGGGGGGGTGCCAAAAACATTCAGTACTTC. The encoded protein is CASSIGLAGGLGGGAKNIQYF.

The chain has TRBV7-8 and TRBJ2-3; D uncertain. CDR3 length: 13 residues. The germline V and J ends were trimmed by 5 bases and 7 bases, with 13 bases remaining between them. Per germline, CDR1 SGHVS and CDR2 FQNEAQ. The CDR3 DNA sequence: TGTGCCAGCAGCCCCGACCCGCGGTATACGCAGTATTTT. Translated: CASSPDPRYTQYF.

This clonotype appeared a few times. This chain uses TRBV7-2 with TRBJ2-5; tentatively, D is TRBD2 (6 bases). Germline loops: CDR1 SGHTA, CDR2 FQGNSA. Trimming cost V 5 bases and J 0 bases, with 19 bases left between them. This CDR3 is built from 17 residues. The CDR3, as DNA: TGTGCCAGCAGCGTCCAGTGGGGGGTCATGTACCAAGAGACCCAGTACTTC. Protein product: CASSVQWGVMYQETQYF. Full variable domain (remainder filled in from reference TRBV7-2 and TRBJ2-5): GAGVSQSPSNKVTEKGKDVELRCDPISGHTALYWYRQSLGQGLEFLIYFQGNSAPDKSGLPSDRFSAERTGGSVSTLTIQRTQQEDSAVYLCASSVQWGVMYQETQYFGPGTRLLVL.

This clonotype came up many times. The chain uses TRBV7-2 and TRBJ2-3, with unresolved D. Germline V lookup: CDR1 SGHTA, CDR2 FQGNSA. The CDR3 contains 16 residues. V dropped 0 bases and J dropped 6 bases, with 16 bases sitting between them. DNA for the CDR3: TGTGCCAGCAGCTTAGCGGTTTCCGCGGCGCAGGATACGCAGTATTTT. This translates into CASSLAVSAAQDTQYF.

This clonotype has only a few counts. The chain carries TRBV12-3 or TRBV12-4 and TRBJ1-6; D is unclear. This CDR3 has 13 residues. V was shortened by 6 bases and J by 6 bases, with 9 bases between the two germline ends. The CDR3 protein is CASSWEGNSPLHF. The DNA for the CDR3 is TGTGCCAGCAGCTGGGAGGGTAATTCACCCCTCCACTTT.

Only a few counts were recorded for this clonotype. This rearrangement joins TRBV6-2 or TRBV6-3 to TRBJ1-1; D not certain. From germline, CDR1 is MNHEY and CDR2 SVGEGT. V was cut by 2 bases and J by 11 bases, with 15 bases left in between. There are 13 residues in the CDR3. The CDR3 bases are TGTGCCAGCAGTTACGGATGGAACGGGAAGGCTTTCTTT. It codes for CASSYGWNGKAFF.

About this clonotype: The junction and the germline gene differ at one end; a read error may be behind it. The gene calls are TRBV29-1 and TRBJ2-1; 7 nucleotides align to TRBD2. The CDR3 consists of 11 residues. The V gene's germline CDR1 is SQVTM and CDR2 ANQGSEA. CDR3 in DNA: TGTCCGTGGGCGGGAGCCCCTAGTCCGTTCTTC. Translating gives CPWAGAPSPFF.

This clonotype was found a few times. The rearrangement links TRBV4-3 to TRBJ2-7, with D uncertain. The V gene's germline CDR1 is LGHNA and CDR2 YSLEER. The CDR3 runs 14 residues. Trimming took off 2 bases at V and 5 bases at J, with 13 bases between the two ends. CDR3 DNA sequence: TGCGCCAGCAGCCAATCTGGAGCCTTGGACGAGCAGTACTTC. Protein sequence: CASSQSGALDEQYF.

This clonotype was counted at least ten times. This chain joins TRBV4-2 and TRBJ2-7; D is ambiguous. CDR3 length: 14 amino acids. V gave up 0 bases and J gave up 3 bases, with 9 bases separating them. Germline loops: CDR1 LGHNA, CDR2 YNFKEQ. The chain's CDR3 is CASSQDRTLYEQYF. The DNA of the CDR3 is TGTGCCAGCAGCCAAGATCGAACCCTCTACGAGCAGTACTTC.

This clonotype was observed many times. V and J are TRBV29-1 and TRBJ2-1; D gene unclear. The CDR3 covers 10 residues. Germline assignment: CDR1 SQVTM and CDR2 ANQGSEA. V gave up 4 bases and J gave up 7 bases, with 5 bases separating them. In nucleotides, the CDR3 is TGCAGCGTTGGCCTAAATGAGCAGTTCTTC. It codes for CSVGLNEQFF.

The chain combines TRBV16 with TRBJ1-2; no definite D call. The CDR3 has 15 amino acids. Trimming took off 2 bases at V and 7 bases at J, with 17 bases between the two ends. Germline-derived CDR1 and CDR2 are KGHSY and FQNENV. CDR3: CASSQLQVEPAGYTF. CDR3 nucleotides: TGTGCCAGCAGCCAACTGCAGGTGGAACCGGCTGGCTACACCTTC.

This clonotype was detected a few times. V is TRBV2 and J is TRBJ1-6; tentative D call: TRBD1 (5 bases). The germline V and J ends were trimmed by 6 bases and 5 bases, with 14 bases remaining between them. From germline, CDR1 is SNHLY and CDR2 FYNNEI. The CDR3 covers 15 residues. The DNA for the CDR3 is TGTGCCAGCAGCGCCGGGACGGATAATAATTCACCCCTCCACTTT. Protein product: CASSAGTDNNSPLHF.

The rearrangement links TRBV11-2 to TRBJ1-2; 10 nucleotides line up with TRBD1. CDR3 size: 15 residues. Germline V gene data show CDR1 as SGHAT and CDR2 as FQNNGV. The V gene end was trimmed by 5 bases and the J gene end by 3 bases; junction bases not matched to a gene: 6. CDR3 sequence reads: CASSLGDRGHYGYTF. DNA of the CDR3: TGTGCCAGCAGCCTAGGGGACAGGGGTCACTATGGCTACACCTTC.

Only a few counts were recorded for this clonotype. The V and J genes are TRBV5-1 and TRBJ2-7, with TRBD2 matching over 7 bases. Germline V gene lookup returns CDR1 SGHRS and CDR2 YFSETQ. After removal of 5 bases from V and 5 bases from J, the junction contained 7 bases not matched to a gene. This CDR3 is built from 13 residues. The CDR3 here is CASSRGAGNEQYF. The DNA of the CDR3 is TGCGCCAGCAGTCGGGGAGCGGGGAACGAGCAGTACTTC.

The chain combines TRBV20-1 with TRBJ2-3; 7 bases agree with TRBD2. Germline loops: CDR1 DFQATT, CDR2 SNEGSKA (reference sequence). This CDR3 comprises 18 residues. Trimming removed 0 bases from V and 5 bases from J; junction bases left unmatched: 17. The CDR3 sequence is CSARDLRSSLTSEDTQYF. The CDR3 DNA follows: TGCAGTGCTAGAGATTTGCGGTCCTCGCTCACTAGCGAAGATACGCAGTATTTT.

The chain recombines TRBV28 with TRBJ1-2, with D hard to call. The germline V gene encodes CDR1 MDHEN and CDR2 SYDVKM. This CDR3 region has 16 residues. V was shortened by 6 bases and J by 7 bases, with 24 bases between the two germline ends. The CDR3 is CASRTPSGGRVRGYTF. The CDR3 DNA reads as TGTGCCAGCAGGACACCTTCAGGAGGGCGGGTCCGTGGCTACACCTTC.

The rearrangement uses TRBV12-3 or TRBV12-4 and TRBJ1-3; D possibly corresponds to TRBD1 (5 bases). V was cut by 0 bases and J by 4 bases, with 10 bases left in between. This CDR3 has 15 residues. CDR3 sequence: CASSLAGAAGNTIYF. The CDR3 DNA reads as TGTGCCAGCAGTTTAGCAGGGGCGGCGGGAAACACCATATATTTT.

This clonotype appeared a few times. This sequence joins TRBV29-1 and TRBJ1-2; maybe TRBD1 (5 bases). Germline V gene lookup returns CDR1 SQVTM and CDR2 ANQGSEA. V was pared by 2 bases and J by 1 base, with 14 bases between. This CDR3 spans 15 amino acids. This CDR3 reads CSVEWGRVRNYGYTF. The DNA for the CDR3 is TGCAGCGTTGAATGGGGCAGGGTGCGTAACTATGGCTACACCTTC.

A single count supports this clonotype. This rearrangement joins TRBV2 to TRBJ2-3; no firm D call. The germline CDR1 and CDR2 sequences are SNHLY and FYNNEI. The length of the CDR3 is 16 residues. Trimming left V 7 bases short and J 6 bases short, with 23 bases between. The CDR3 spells CASNSRRLPVWDTQYF. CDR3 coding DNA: TGTGCCAGCAATTCGAGGCGCTTACCTGTTTGGGATACGCAGTATTTT.

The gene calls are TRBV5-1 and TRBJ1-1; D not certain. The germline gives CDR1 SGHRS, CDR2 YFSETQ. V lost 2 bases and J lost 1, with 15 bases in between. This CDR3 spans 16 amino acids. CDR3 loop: CASSFSQRAANTEAFF. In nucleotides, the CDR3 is TGCGCCAGCAGCTTCAGCCAAAGGGCGGCGAACACTGAAGCTTTCTTT.

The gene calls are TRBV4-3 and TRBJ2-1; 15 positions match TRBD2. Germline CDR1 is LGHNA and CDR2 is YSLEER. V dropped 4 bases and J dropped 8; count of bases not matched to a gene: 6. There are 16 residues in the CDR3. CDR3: CASSPGLAGGSDEQFF. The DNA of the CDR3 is TGCGCCAGCAGCCCGGGACTAGCGGGGGGCTCGGATGAGCAGTTCTTC.

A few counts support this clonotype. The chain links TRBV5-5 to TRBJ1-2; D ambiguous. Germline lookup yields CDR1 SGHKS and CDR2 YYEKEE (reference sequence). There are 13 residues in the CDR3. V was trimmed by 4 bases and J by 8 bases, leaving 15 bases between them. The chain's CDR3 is CASSQDQDVGYTF. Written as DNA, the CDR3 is TGTGCCAGCAGCCAGGACCAGGACGTCGGCTACACCTTC.

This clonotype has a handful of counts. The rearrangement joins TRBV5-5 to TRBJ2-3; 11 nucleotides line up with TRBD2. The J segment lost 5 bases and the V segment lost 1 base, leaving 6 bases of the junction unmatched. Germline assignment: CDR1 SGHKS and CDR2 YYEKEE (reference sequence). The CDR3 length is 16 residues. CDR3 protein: CASSLLTSGTRDTQYF. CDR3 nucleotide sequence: TGTGCCAGCAGCTTGTTGACTAGCGGGACCCGAGATACGCAGTATTTT.

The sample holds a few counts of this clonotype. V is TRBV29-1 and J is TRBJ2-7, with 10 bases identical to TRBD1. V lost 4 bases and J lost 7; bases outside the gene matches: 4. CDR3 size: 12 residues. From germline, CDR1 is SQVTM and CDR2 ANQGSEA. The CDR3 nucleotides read TGCAGCGTTGGGGACAGGGGTGGTGAGCAGTACTTC. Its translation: CSVGDRGGEQYF.

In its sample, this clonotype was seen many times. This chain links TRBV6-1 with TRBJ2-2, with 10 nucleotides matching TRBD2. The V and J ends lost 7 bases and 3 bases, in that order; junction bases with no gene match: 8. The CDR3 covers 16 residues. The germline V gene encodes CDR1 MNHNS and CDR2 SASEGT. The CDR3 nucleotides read TGTGCCAGCAAGAACGGAGGACTAGCGGACACCGGGGAGCTGTTTTTT. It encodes CASKNGGLADTGELFF.

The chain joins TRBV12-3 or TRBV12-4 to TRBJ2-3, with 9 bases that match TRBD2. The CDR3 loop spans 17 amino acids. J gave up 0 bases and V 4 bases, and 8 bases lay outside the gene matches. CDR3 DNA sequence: TGTGCCAGCAGTTCCGGAAGCGGGGGGTCTAGCACAGATACGCAGTATTTT. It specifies CASSSGSGGSSTDTQYF.